The clone carrying this T cell receptor beta chain appeared a single time. The CDR3 is made up of 17 amino acids. Germline trimming cut 7 bases from V and 4 bases from J; bases unmatched to any gene: 14. The germline gives CDR1 SGHTA, CDR2 FQGNSA. This sample is part of a study of blood T cell repertoires in COVID-19. Whole-study context: The United States, Italy and Spain provided the acute and convalescent COVID-19 samples.

TCRdb's copy holds only in-frame clones and misses some; the assay was immunoSEQ multiplex PCR. The data contain a few hundred thousand clones, approximately 90% of them singletons. This TCR was sampled from a man younger than 40 who had recovered from COVID-19. The sample comprised peripheral blood. The chain links TRBV7-2 to TRBJ2-2; 8 nucleotides match TRBD2. In DNA form, the CDR3 reads TGTGCCAGCAACCAGAGGCTAGCGGGCGGACTCACCGGGGAGCTGTTTTTT. As protein: CASNQRLAGGLTGELFF.